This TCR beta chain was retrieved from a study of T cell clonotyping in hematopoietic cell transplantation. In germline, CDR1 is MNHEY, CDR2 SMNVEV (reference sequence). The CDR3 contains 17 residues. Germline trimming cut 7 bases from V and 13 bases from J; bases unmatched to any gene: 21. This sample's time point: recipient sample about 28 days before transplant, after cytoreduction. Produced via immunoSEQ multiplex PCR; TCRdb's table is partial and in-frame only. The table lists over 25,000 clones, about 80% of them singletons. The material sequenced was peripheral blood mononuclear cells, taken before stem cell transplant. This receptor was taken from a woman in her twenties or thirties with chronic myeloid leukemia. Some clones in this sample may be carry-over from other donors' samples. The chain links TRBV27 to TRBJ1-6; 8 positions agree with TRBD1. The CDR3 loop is CASTLARRDRQNWPLHF. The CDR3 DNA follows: TGTGCCAGCACCCTGGCGAGGAGGGACAGGCAAAATTGGCCCCTCCACTTT.